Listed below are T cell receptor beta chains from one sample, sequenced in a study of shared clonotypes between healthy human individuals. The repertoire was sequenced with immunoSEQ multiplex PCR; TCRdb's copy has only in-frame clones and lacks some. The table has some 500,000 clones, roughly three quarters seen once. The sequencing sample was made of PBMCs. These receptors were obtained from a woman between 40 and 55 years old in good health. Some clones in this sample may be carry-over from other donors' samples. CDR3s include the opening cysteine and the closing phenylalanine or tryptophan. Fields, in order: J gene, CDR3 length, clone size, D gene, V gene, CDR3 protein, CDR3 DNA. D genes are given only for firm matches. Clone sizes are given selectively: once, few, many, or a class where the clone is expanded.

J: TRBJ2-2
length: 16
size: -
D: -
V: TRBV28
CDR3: CASSLAGQSRAGELFF
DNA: TGTGCCAGCAGTTTAGCCGGACAGTCGAGGGCCGGGGAGCTGTTTTTT

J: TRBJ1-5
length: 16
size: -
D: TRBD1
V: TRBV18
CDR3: CASSPGERQGEQLQHF
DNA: TGTGCCAGCTCACCGGGGGAGAGGCAGGGGGAACAGCTCCAGCATTTT

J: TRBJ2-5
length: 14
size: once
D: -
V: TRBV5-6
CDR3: CASSLGAGQETQYF
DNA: TGTGCCAGCAGCTTGGGTGCGGGTCAAGAGACCCAGTACTTC

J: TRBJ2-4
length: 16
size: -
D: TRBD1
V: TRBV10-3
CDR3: CAISEGGQLAKNIQYF
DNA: TGTGCCATCAGTGAGGGGGGACAGTTAGCCAAAAACATTCAGTACTTC

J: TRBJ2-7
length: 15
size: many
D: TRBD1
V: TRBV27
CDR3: CASSLGTGHTDEQYF
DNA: TGTGCCAGCAGTTTAGGGACAGGACATACGGACGAGCAGTACTTC

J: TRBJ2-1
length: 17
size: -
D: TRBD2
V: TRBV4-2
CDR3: CASSQEGTSGRSNEQFF
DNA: TGTGCCAGCAGCCAAGAAGGGACTAGCGGGAGATCCAATGAGCAGTTCTTC

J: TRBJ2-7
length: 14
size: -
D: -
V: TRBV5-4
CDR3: CASSLGWSSYEQYF
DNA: TGTGCCAGCAGCTTGGGGTGGAGCTCCTACGAGCAGTACTTC

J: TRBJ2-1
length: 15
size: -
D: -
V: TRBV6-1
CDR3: CASRGTLSSYNEQFF
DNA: TGTGCCAGCAGAGGGACACTGAGCTCCTACAATGAGCAGTTCTTC

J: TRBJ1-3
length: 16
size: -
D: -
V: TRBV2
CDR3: CASSERSGHSGNTIYF
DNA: TGTGCCAGCAGTGAACGGTCGGGGCACTCTGGAAACACCATATATTTT

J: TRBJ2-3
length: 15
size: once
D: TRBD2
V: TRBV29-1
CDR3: CSVAGLVYSTDTQYF
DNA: TGCAGCGTGGCTGGACTAGTCTATAGCACAGATACGCAGTATTTT

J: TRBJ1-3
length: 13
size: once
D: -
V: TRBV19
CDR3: CASRTASGNTIYF
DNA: TGTGCCAGTAGGACGGCCTCTGGAAACACCATATATTTT

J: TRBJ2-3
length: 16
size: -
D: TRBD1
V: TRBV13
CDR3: CASSPRDRRFTDTQYF
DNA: TGTGCCAGCAGCCCTCGGGACAGACGATTCACAGATACGCAGTATTTT

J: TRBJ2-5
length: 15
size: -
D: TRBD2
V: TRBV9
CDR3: CASSVVGGREETQYF
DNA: TGTGCCAGCAGCGTAGTAGGCGGGAGAGAGGAGACCCAGTACTTC

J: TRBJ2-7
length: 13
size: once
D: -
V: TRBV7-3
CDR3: CASSLIGGVEQYF
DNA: TGTGCCAGCAGCTTAATTGGAGGGGTCGAGCAGTACTTC

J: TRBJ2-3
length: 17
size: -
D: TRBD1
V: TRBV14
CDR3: CASSPPGQGPLTDTQYF
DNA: TGTGCCAGCAGCCCACCGGGACAGGGGCCCCTCACAGATACGCAGTATTTT

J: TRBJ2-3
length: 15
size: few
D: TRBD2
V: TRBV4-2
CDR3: CASSQALAGADTQYF
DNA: TGTGCCAGCAGCCAAGCCCTAGCGGGAGCAGATACGCAGTATTTT

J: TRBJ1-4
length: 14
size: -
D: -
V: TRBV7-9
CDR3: CASSFTGASEKLFF
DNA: TGTGCCAGCAGCTTCACGGGGGCAAGTGAAAAACTGTTTTTT

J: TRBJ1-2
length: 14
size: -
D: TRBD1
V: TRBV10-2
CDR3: CASSENRGEDGYTF
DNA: TGCGCCAGCAGTGAGAACAGGGGGGAAGATGGCTACACCTTC

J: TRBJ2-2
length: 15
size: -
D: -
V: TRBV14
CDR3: CASSQDLQGIGELFF
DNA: TGTGCCAGCAGCCAAGATCTCCAAGGGATCGGGGAGCTGTTTTTT

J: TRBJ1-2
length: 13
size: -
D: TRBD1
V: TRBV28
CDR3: CASSSPGQGTYTF
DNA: TGTGCCAGCAGTTCACCGGGACAGGGGACCTACACCTTC

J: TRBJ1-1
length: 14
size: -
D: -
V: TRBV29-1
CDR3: CSVTGPQGSTEAFF
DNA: TGCAGCGTTACGGGCCCCCAGGGGAGCACTGAAGCTTTCTTT

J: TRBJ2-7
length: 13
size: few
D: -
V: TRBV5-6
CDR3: CASSLERRNEQYF
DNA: TGTGCCAGCAGCTTGGAGCGGCGAAACGAGCAGTACTTC

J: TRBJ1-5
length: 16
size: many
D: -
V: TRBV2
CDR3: CASSREGPALNQPQHF
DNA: TGTGCCAGCAGTCGTGAGGGCCCGGCCCTCAATCAGCCCCAGCATTTT

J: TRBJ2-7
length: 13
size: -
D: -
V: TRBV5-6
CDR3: CASSLGVSGEQYF
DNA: TGTGCCAGCAGCTTAGGGGTCTCGGGAGAGCAGTACTTC

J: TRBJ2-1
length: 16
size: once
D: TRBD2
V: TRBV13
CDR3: CASSLALAGGYNEQFF
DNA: TGTGCCAGCAGCCTAGCCCTAGCGGGGGGATACAATGAGCAGTTCTTC

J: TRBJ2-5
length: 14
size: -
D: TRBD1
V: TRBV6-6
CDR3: CASSTPGQGETQYF
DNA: TGTGCCAGCAGTACACCGGGACAGGGGGAGACCCAGTACTTC